This T cell receptor (beta chain) is from a study of CD8 T cells in ankylosing spondylitis. Study-level points and caveats: Reactive arthritis synovial fluid and blood previously showed some of these motif variants. Significant enrichment of disease-linked clones was reportedly seen in matched ankylosing spondylitis synovial fluid. A TCR beta motif made of 7 to 9 highly homologous variants seemed typical of ankylosing spondylitis blood.

This clonotype was detected many times. The antigen remains unidentified. Molecular-barcoded quantitative 5'-RACE produced these TCR beta libraries. TCRdb independently ran MiXCR on the 5' RACE reads; one entry per CDR3 protein. The table lists about 450,000 distinct CDR3 sequences, roughly 26% of them singletons. After removal of 5 bases from V and 6 bases from J, the junction contained 3 bases not matched to a gene. The CDR3 loop spans 14 amino acids. What was sequenced was blood, either unsorted or a sorted T cell fraction (not recorded which). The TCR comes from a male donor with ankylosing spondylitis. This chain connects TRBV12-3 or TRBV12-4 to TRBJ2-2; 10 bases match TRBD2. The CDR3 loop is CASSDSGRPGELFF. Written as DNA, the CDR3 is TGTGCCAGCAGTGATAGCGGGAGGCCCGGGGAGCTGTTTTTT.